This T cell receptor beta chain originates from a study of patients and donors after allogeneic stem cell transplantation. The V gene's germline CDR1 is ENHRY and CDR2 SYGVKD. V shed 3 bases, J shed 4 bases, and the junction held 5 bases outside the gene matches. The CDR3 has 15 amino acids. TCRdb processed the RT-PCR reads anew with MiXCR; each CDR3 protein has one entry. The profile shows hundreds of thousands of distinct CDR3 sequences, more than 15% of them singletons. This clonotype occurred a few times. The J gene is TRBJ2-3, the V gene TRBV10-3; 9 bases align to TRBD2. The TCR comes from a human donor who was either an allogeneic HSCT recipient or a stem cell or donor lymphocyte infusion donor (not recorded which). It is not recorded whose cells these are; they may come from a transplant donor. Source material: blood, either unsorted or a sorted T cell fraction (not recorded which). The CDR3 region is CAISDKREVADTQYF. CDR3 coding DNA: TGTGCCATCAGTGATAAGCGGGAGGTAGCAGATACGCAGTATTTT.